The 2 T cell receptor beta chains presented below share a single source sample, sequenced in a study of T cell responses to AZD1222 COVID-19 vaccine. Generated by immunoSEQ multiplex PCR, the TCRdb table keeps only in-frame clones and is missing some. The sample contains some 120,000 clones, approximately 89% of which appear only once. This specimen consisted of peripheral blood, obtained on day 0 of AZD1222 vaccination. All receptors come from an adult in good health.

Written as DNA, the CDR3 is TGTGCCAGCAGTGAAGCGCTTTGGGGGGCTAATGGCTACACCTTC. Protein product: CASSEALWGANGYTF. The V gene is TRBV6-1, the J gene TRBJ1-2; TRBD1 is a possible D gene (6 bases). Trimming shortened V by 0 bases and J by 6 bases, and 14 bases separated the two germline ends. Germline lookup yields CDR1 MNHNS and CDR2 SASEGT. This CDR3 comprises 15 residues.

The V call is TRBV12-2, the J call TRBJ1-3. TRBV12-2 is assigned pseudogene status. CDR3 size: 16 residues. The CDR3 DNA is TGTGCAAGTCGCTTAGGTGGGAGGGGGCCAAGAAACACCATATATTTT. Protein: CASRLGGRGPRNTIYF.